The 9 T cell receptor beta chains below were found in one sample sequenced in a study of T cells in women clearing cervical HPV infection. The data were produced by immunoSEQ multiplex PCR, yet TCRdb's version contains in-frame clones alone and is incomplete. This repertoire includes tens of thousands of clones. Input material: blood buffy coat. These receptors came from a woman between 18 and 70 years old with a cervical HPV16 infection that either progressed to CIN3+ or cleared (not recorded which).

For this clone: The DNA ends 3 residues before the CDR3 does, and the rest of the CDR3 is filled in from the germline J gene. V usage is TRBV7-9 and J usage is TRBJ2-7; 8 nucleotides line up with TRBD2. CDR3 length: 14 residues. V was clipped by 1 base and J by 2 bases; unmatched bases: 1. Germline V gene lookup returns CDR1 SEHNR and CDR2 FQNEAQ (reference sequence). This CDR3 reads CASSLGRGAYEQYF. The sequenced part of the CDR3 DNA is TGTGCCAGCAGCTTAGGGCGGGGGGCCTACGAG.

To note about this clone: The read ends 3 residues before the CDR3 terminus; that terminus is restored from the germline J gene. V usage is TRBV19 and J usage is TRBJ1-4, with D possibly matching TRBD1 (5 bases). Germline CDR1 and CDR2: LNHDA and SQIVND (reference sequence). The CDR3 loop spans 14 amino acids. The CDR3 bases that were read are TGTGCCAGTACCCCCCGTTCTGGGGCCAACGTA. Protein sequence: CASTPRSGANV. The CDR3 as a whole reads CASTPRSGANVLFF.

Here the CDR3 reads CASSLGQGVQETQYF. The covered CDR3 bases are TGTGCCAGCAGTCTTGGACAGGGAGTCCAAGAGACG. V usage is TRBV7-9 and J usage is TRBJ2-3, with 8 nucleotides matching TRBD1. Read data end 3 residues before the CDR3 end; the end is taken from the germline J gene. The CDR3 has 15 residues. CDR1 SEHNR and CDR2 FQNEAQ come from the germline V gene (reference sequence).

This chain's CDR3 is CASSRQGAREKLFF. Partial CDR3 DNA: TGTGCCAGCAGCCGACAGGGGGCGAGAGAAAAA. The chain is built from TRBV7-2 and TRBJ1-4; 10 positions match TRBD1. From the germline J gene comes the end of the CDR3, since the read stops 3 residues before it. V gave up 5 bases and J gave up 8 bases; unmatched junction bases: 5. Germline assignment: CDR1 SGHTA and CDR2 FQGNSA. This CDR3 has 14 residues.

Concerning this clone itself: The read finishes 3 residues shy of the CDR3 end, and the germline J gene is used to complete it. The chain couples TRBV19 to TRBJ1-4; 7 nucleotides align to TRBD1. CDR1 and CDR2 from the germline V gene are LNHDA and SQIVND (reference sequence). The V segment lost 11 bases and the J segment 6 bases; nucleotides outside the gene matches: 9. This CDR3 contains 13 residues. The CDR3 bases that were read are TGTGCCGGCCAGCGACAGGGCGATGAAAAA. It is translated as CAGQRQGDEK. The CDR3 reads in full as CAGQRQGDEKLFF. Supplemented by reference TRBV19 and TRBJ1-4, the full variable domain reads DGGITQSPKYLFRKEGQNVTLSCEQNLNHDAMYWYRQDPGQGLRLIYYSQIVNDFQKGDIAEGYSVSREKKESFPLTVTSAQKNPTAFYLCAGQRQGDEKLFFGSGTQLSVL.

The CDR3 DNA, read in part, is TGTGCCAGCATTCCTAGCGGGAGTGGAGATACG. Encoded protein: CASIPSGSGDT. The entire CDR3 sequence reads CASIPSGSGDTQYF. The chain recombines TRBV2 with TRBJ2-3; 10 bases are a match to TRBD2. The CDR3 extends 3 residues past the end of the read, so its final part is completed from the germline J gene. The CDR3 extends over 14 amino acids. The germline V gene encodes CDR1 SNHLY and CDR2 FYNNEI. Unmatched junction bases numbered 6, after V lost 7 bases and J lost 5 bases. Using reference TRBV2 and TRBJ2-3 for the parts outside the CDR3, the full variable domain is EPEVTQTPSHQVTQMGQEVILRCVPISNHLYFYWYRQILGQKVEFLVSFYNNEISEKSEIFDDQFSVERPDGSNFTLKIRSTKLEDSAMYFCASIPSGSGDTQYFGPGTRLTVL.

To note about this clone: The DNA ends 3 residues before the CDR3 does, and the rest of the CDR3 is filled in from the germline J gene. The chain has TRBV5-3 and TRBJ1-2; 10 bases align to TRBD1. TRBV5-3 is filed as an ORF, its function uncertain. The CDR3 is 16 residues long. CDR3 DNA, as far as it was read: TGTGCCAGAAGCTGGGACAGGGGTATTTGGTATTTCGGC. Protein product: CARSWDRGIWYFG. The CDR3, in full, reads CARSWDRGIWYFGYTF.

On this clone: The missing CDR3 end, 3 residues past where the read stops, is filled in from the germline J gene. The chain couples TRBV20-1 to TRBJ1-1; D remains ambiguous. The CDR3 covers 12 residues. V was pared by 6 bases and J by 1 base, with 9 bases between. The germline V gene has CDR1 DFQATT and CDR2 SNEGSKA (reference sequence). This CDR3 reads CSATEGNTEAFF. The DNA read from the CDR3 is TGCAGTGCCACCGAGGGGAACACTGAA.

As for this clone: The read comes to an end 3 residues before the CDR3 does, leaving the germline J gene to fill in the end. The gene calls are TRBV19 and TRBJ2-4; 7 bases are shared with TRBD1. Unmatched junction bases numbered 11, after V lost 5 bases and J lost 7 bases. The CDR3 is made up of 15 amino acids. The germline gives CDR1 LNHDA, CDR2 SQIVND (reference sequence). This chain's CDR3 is CASSLTTGRWNIQYF. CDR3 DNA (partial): TGTGCCAGTAGTCTAACGACAGGGAGATGGAACATT.